This TCR beta chain is drawn from a study of lung T cells in sarcoidosis with Löfgren's syndrome. Germline trimming cut 5 bases from V and 2 bases from J; bases unmatched to any gene: 4. CDR1 and CDR2 (germline): SGHAT, FQDESV (reference sequence). The CDR3 runs 14 residues. This clonotype was counted between two and nine times. No antigen is known for it. Overall study results and limits: Multiple Löfgren's syndrome patients reportedly shared TRAV12-1 and TRBV2 CDR3 motifs, suggesting public CD4+ TCRs. Paired TRAV12-1/TRBV2 TCRs showed CDR3 homology and preferential pairing. Sarcoidosis antigen recognition was only suggested, antigen unidentified. Löfgren's syndrome patients reportedly showed greatest TRAV12-1 and TRBV2 expansion versus controls.

TCRdb used MiXCR to reprocess the reads, holding one entry per CDR3 protein. Among roughly 63,000 distinct CDR3 sequences listed, 21% were seen once. The TCR originated in a human donor with sarcoidosis (Löfgren's syndrome or another form), or a control subject (not recorded which). V is TRBV11-1 and J is TRBJ1-1; 8 bases are shared with TRBD1. The sample taken for sequencing was CD4+ T cells from PBMCs. For the CDR3, the DNA is TGTGCCAGCAGCCCCAGGGGGCGAAACACTGAAGCTTTCTTT. Residues: CASSPRGRNTEAFF.